This T cell receptor beta chain was identified in a study of blood T cells in healthy people across ages. The wider study: Template switching picked up about one barcoded beta molecule for each two T cells. Study results and limitations: Roughly linearly, TCR beta diversity per million T cells fell as age increased. Any changes in expanded clonotypes were possibly confounded, as donor CMV status remained unknown.

Alongside a J-beta primer mix, a sample-barcoded 5' primer served in a second PCR lasting about 6 to 11 cycles. TCRdb called the 5' RACE reads again in MiXCR, with one record for every CDR3 protein. The data contain some 690,000 distinct CDR3 sequences, roughly 20% of them singletons. This CDR3 region has 13 residues. Per the germline V gene, CDR1 is MNHNS and CDR2 is SASEGT. V gave up 2 bases and J gave up 9 bases, with 11 bases separating them. As to this clonotype: What it binds is not known.

The TCR sequence derives from a man between 65 and 85 years old in good health. The genes are TRBV6-1 and TRBJ2-1; D perhaps matches TRBD1 (6 bases). The sample comprised blood. CDR3 nucleotide sequence: TGTGCCAGCAGTGAACTGGGGGCGGGTGAGCAGTTCTTC. It is translated as CASSELGAGEQFF.